The sequence of this TCR beta chain was determined in a study of CD8+ T cells in alopecia areata. Study context: Tofacitinib ran for 6 to 18 months before 6 months off drug. The study's findings and limits: Across lesional scalp, and particularly alopecia totalis/universalis, clonality surpassed that of normal scalp.

About this clone: What it binds is unknown.

The CDR3 loop spans 14 amino acids. The ends were cut back, 4 bases at V and 1 base at J, with 8 bases in the middle. Germline V gives CDR1 SGHRS, CDR2 YFSETQ. Once RNA had been extracted, it was reverse transcribed into cDNA to act as the sequencing template. TCRdb's copy holds only in-frame clones and misses some; the assay was immunoSEQ multiplex PCR. Among about 180,000 clones listed, 63% were seen once. The starting material was CD4+ T cells sorted from blood, obtained at week 0. The receptor's source is a human donor with alopecia areata. The chain employs TRBV5-1 and TRBJ2-2; D remains unclear. CDR3 sequence (DNA): TGCGCCAGCAGCCCACTCCAGAACACCGGGGAGCTGTTTTTT. This codes for CASSPLQNTGELFF.